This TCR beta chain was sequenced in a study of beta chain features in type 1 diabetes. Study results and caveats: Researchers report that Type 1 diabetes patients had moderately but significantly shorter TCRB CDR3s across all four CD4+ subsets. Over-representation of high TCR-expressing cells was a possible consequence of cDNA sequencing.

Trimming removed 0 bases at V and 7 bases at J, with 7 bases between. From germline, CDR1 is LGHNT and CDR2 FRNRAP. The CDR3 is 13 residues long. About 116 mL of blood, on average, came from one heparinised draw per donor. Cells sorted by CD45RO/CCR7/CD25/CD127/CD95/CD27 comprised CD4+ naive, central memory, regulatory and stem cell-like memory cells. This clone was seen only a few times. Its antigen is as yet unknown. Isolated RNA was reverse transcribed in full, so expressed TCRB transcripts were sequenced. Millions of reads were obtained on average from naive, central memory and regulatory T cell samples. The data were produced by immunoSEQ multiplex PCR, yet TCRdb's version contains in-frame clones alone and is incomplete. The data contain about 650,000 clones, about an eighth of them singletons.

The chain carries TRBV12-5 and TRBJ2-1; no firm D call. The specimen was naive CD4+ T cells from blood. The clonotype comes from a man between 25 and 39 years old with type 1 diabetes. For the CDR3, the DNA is TGTGCTAGTGGTTTGGTATCCGGTAATGAGCAGTTCTTC. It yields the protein CASGLVSGNEQFF.